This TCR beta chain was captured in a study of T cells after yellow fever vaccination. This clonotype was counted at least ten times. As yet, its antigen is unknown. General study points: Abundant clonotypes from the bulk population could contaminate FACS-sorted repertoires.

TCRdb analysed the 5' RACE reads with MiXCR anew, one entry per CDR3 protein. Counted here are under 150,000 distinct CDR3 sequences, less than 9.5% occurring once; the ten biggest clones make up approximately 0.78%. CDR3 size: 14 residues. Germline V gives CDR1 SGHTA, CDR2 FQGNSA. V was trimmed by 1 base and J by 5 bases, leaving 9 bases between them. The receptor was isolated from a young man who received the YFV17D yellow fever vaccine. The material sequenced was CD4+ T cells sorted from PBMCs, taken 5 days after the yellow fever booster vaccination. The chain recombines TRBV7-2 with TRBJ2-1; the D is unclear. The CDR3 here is CASSLGQPNNEQFF. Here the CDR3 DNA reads TGTGCCAGCAGCTTAGGGCAGCCGAACAATGAGCAGTTCTTC.